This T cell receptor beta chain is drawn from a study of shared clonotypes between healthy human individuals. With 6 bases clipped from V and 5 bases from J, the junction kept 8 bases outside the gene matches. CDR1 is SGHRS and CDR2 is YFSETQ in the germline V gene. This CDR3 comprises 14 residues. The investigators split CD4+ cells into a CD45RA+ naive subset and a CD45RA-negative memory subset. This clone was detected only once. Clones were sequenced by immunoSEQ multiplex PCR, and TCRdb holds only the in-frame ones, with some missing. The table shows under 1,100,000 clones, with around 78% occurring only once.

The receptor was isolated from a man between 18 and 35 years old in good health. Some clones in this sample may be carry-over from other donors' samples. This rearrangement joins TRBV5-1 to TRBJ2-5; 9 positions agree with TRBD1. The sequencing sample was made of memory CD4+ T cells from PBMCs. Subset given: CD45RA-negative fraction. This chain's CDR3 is CASKQGAPVETQYF. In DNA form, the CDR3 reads TGCGCCAGCAAACAGGGGGCACCGGTGGAGACCCAGTACTTC.